This T cell receptor (beta chain) was sequenced for a study of blood T cell repertoires in COVID-19. Sequencing used immunoSEQ multiplex PCR; TCRdb keeps in-frame clones, though not all of them. The sample contains 350,000 to 500,000 clones, approximately 90% of which appear only once. The CDR3 loop spans 16 amino acids. CDR1 is SEHNR, CDR2 FQNEAQ, per germline (reference sequence). Trimming removed 1 base at V and 1 base at J, with 13 bases between. This receptor was identified in a man aged 18 to 35 with COVID-19, enrolled during active disease. Material for sequencing was peripheral blood. V gene TRBV7-9 combines with J gene TRBJ1-1; D is unclear. The CDR3 reads CASSLGGRQGNTEAFF. The CDR3, as DNA: TGTGCCAGCAGCTTAGGCGGGCGCCAAGGGAACACTGAAGCTTTCTTT.